A selection of T cell receptor beta chains follows, all from one sample in a study of T-cell memory formation after mild COVID-19. TCRdb re-derived calls from the 5' RACE reads in MiXCR, one entry per CDR3 protein. The table includes about 340,000 distinct CDR3 sequences, approximately 15% detected once. Sequencing input: PBMCs or a T cell subset sorted from them (not recorded which). The receptor source for this set is a young man who had mild COVID-19 (a few samples of this study predate the infection). Cell type and time point are not known. Both conserved end residues are part of each CDR3. D genes are given only for firm matches. Rows may omit the clone size; those that give it use once, few, many or a size class.

cdr3_nt	cdr3_aa	clone_size	v_call	d_call	j_call
TGTGCCACTAAGGAGGCTAGCTCCTACGAGCAGTACTTC	CATKEASSYEQYF	.	TRBV2	.	TRBJ2-7
TGTGCCAGCAGCTCCGGGCAGGTTGTCAGAGAGACCCAGTACTTC	CASSSGQVVRETQYF	.	TRBV7-3	.	TRBJ2-5
TGCGCCAGCAGTCTCGGACGACTAGCGGGGGGCCGTAGCACAGATACGCAGTATTTT	CASSLGRLAGGRSTDTQYF	.	TRBV5-1	TRBD2	TRBJ2-3
TGCGCCAGCAGCTTGTTCGGTATGAACCAAGAGACCCAGTACTTC	CASSLFGMNQETQYF	few	TRBV5-1	.	TRBJ2-5
TGTGCCAGCAGGACTCCACAGGTCCCCTATGGCTACACCTTC	CASRTPQVPYGYTF	few	TRBV6-5	.	TRBJ1-2
TGTGCCAGCAGTTTACAGGGGTCGGAGACCCAGTACTTC	CASSLQGSETQYF	.	TRBV12-3/TRBV12-4	.	TRBJ2-5
TGTGCCAGCAGTAAAAGGGCACAAACCTCCTACGAGCAGTACTTC	CASSKRAQTSYEQYF	once	TRBV6-7	.	TRBJ2-7
TGTGCCAGCAGTGTTGGAGGGGGTAAGACTGAAGCTTTCTTT	CASSVGGGKTEAFF	few	TRBV6-1	.	TRBJ1-1
TGCAGCGTTGAAGCCAATAGCGGGGGGGTCCAAGAGACCCAGTACTTC	CSVEANSGGVQETQYF	few	TRBV29-1	TRBD2	TRBJ2-5
TGCGCCAGCAGCCAAGATTCCCAGTCCGAGGGGAATTCACCCCTCCACTTT	CASSQDSQSEGNSPLHF	few	TRBV4-1	.	TRBJ1-6
TGTGCCAGCAGCCTCGACAGGGGGCGGGATGAGCAGTACTTC	CASSLDRGRDEQYF	.	TRBV7-2	TRBD1	TRBJ2-7
TGTGCTAGTGGTGACAGGCTGGAGGAGCAGTACTTC	CASGDRLEEQYF	.	TRBV12-5	.	TRBJ2-7
TGTGCCAGCATTGGACTAGCGGAACCTGGGGCCAACGTCCTGACTTTC	CASIGLAEPGANVLTF	few	TRBV6-5	TRBD2	TRBJ2-6
TGTGCCAGCAGCCATGAGAGTGGGTACGAGCAGTACTTC	CASSHESGYEQYF	many	TRBV7-9	.	TRBJ2-7
TGTGCCAGCAGTTTAAGGATACCGAACACTGAAGCTTTCTTT	CASSLRIPNTEAFF	few	TRBV27	.	TRBJ1-1
TGTGCCAGCAGCCCCGGACAGGGGGCAGGTGGAGAGACCCAGTACTTC	CASSPGQGAGGETQYF	few	TRBV21-1	.	TRBJ2-5
TGTGCCAGCTCAACAGGGGAGGAAGGGAATCAGCCCCAGCATTTT	CASSTGEEGNQPQHF	once	TRBV18	TRBD1	TRBJ1-5
TGCGCCAGCAGCTTGGGTTTAGCGGCGAATGAGCAGTTCTTC	CASSLGLAANEQFF	many	TRBV5-1	.	TRBJ2-1
TGTGCCAGCAGTTGGACTAGCGTGGGAGAGCTGTTTTTT	CASSWTSVGELFF	.	TRBV6-2/TRBV6-3	TRBD2	TRBJ2-2
TGCAGTGCTAGCTTACGGAAAAATGAGCAGTTCTTC	CSASLRKNEQFF	few	TRBV20-1	.	TRBJ2-1
TGCGCCAGCAGCACCCGGACAGGGGGATTTGCAACTAATGAAAAACTGTTTTTT	CASSTRTGGFATNEKLFF	.	TRBV4-1	TRBD1	TRBJ1-4
TGCAGCGTCCGGCGGGACAGCTCCTACGAGCAGTACTTC	CSVRRDSSYEQYF	many	TRBV29-1	.	TRBJ2-7
TGTGCCAGCAGTTACTCTGCAGCTGGCAATCAGCCCCAGCATTTT	CASSYSAAGNQPQHF	.	TRBV6-5	.	TRBJ1-5
TGCAGTGCTAGAGATCGCCAGGGGGCAACCCACTACGAGCAGTACTTC	CSARDRQGATHYEQYF	once	TRBV20-1	TRBD1	TRBJ2-7
TGCAGTGCCGGGGCAGCCAAAAACATTCAGTACTTC	CSAGAAKNIQYF	few	TRBV20-1	.	TRBJ2-4
TGTGCCAGCAGCTTGAATCCATCACCGCCTCTCGACACAGATACGCAGTATTTT	CASSLNPSPPLDTDTQYF	.	TRBV5-6	.	TRBJ2-3
TGCAGTGCTAAAGGGACTAGCGGACAGGGGGGTGAGCAGTTCTTC	CSAKGTSGQGGEQFF	.	TRBV20-1	.	TRBJ2-1
TGCAGCGGTCAACAGGGGAGCAATCAGCCCCAGCATTTT	CSGQQGSNQPQHF	.	TRBV29-1	TRBD1	TRBJ1-5
TGTGCCAGCAGACCCGGACAGGGGGTTAGACTAGCGGGGAGCACCGGGGAGCTGTTTTTT	CASRPGQGVRLAGSTGELFF	.	TRBV12-3/TRBV12-4	.	TRBJ2-2
TGTGCCAGCAGTACAAGACGGAAACTGTTTTTT	CASSTRRKLFF	few	TRBV12-3/TRBV12-4	.	TRBJ1-4
TGTGCCAGCAGTCCAACAGGGGGACGGATAAACACTGAAGCTTTCTTT	CASSPTGGRINTEAFF	.	TRBV9	TRBD1	TRBJ1-1
TGTGCCAGCAGCCCAAGCCCCGGCGGACGCCTGGACGAGCAGTACTTC	CASSPSPGGRLDEQYF	many	TRBV11-2	.	TRBJ2-7
TGTGCCAGCAGCGTAGCACCCAGCACAGATACGCAGTATTTT	CASSVAPSTDTQYF	.	TRBV7-2	.	TRBJ2-3
TGTGCCAGCAGTTACTCGGGTGGGGATTCCTACGAGCAGTACTTC	CASSYSGGDSYEQYF	few	TRBV6-5	.	TRBJ2-7
TGTGCCAGCAGCTCCCCCAGCCCCTACGAGCAGTACTTC	CASSSPSPYEQYF	.	TRBV12-3/TRBV12-4	.	TRBJ2-7
TGTGCCAGTAGTCCGGTGGCTGGAGGGGCCTACGAGCAGTACTTC	CASSPVAGGAYEQYF	.	TRBV19	.	TRBJ2-7
TGTGCCAGCAGTGAGGAGCCCGTCGTAGGCACAGATACGCAGTATTTT	CASSEEPVVGTDTQYF	.	TRBV6-2/TRBV6-3	.	TRBJ2-3
TGTGCCAGCAGCTTTGACGGCCATCACAATGAGCAGTTCTTC	CASSFDGHHNEQFF	few	TRBV7-2	.	TRBJ2-1
TGTGCCAGCAGCTTAGAAGGGCCTCAGCAGCCCCAGCATTTT	CASSLEGPQQPQHF	.	TRBV7-9	.	TRBJ1-5
TGCAGTGCTGGACAGGGGGCTGAGACCCAGTACTTC	CSAGQGAETQYF	once	TRBV20-1	TRBD1	TRBJ2-5
TGTGCCACCAGGGTGCAAGAGACCCAGTACTTC	CATRVQETQYF	few	TRBV10-3	.	TRBJ2-5
TGTGCCAGCAGCGTCAATTCCCGGCCTCCCGCTTTCTTT	CASSVNSRPPAFF	.	TRBV9	.	TRBJ1-1
TGTGCCAGCAGTTTAGGTTGGGGTCAGCCCCAGCATTTT	CASSLGWGQPQHF	.	TRBV27	.	TRBJ1-5
TGCGCCAGCAGGGACCGCAATGAAAAACTGTTTTTT	CASRDRNEKLFF	few	TRBV4-1	.	TRBJ1-4
TGTGCCAGCAGCCCGGGACGGTTGAACACCGGGGAGCTGTTTTTT	CASSPGRLNTGELFF	.	TRBV7-9	.	TRBJ2-2
TGTGCCAGCAGTTACTCGGTTCCCCCGGGACAGGGCTACTATGGCTACACCTTC	CASSYSVPPGQGYYGYTF	few	TRBV6-5	TRBD1	TRBJ1-2
TGTGCCAGCAGCTTCAGGACAGAAGGCGAGCAGTACTTC	CASSFRTEGEQYF	.	TRBV16	.	TRBJ2-7
TGCAGTGCTAGAGATCCACAGGGGCTTCGGGAAAAACTGTTTTTT	CSARDPQGLREKLFF	many	TRBV20-1	TRBD1	TRBJ1-4
TGCAGTGCAACGGACAGCTTGAACACTGAAGCTTTCTTT	CSATDSLNTEAFF	.	TRBV20-1	.	TRBJ1-1
TGTGCCAGCAGCTCGGACATTCAGCCCCAGCATTTT	CASSSDIQPQHF	.	TRBV7-9	.	TRBJ1-5
TGTGCCAGCAGCCAAAAAGGGACCCGGGGCTACACCTTC	CASSQKGTRGYTF	.	TRBV3-1	.	TRBJ1-2
TGTGCCATCAGTGAGAAAGTTGAGCAGTTCTTC	CAISEKVEQFF	.	TRBV10-3	.	TRBJ2-1